Listed below are T cell receptor beta chains from one sample, sequenced in a study of cytomegalovirus exposure and HLA in healthy donors. The protocol was immunoSEQ multiplex PCR, while the TCRdb copy is restricted to in-frame clones and leaves out a portion. The sample lists 150,000 to 200,000 clones, around 86% occurring once. Sequenced input: PBMCs. The receptors come from a man aged 50-59 years in good health and CMV-seronegative. CDR3s include the opening cysteine and the closing phenylalanine or tryptophan. A D gene is named only where the DNA matches it firmly. Only part of the rows carry a size: once, few, many, or a class if the clone is expanded.

abundance,v_gene,j_gene,d_gene,len,CDR3nt,CDR3aa
NA,TRBV7-2,TRBJ2-3,TRBD2,16,TGTGCCAGCAGCTTCACCCCCCGACTAGCGTCAGATACGCAGTATTTT,CASSFTPRLASDTQYF
NA,TRBV5-4,TRBJ1-5,NA,13,TGTGCCAGCAGCTTAGACAGAAATCAGCCCCAGCATTTT,CASSLDRNQPQHF
NA,TRBV25-1,TRBJ1-1,TRBD1,14,TGTGCCAGCAGGCAGACAGGGGGTACCACTGAAGCTTTCTTT,CASRQTGGTTEAFF
NA,TRBV6-1,TRBJ1-6,TRBD1,15,TGTGCCAGCAGACAAACACAGGGGACGGGTTCACCCCTCCACTTT,CASRQTQGTGSPLHF
once,TRBV18,TRBJ2-1,TRBD2,15,TGTGCCAGCTCACCTCTAGCGGGAGGAGCAAATGAGCAGTTCTTC,CASSPLAGGANEQFF
few,TRBV5-4,TRBJ1-1,NA,16,TGTGCCAGCAGCCCTTTATCACCTGGGGAGGGCACTGAAGCTTTCTTT,CASSPLSPGEGTEAFF
few,TRBV28,TRBJ1-4,NA,13,TGTGCCAGCAGTGGGGGGGTGAACGAAAAACTGTTTTTT,CASSGGVNEKLFF
NA,TRBV10-3,TRBJ2-5,NA,15,TGTGCCATCAGTGGGCCGACTACAGGGTTGGAGACCCAGTACTTC,CAISGPTTGLETQYF
NA,TRBV19,TRBJ1-5,TRBD1,15,TGTGCCAGTAGTGCGGGGACAGGGGGCGTTCAGCCCCAGCATTTT,CASSAGTGGVQPQHF
NA,TRBV29-1,TRBJ1-5,NA,14,TGCAGCGTCGAAACGGGCGGGGGCGGACAGCCCCAGCATTTT,CSVETGGGGQPQHF
NA,TRBV7-2,TRBJ2-2,TRBD1,14,TGTGCCAGCAGCTCAGACAGGGGCTCCGGGGAGCTGTTTTTT,CASSSDRGSGELFF
NA,TRBV6-4,TRBJ2-3,NA,15,TGTGCCAGCAGTGACTCCGCGGGGGCTGGGGATACGCAGTATTTT,CASSDSAGAGDTQYF
NA,TRBV19,TRBJ2-7,TRBD1,13,TGTGCCAGTAGTTCACAGGGGGCATACGAGCAGTACTTC,CASSSQGAYEQYF
NA,TRBV7-9,TRBJ1-2,NA,11,TGTGCCAGCAGCTCGAACCCTACGAGCACCTTC,CASSSNPTSTF
NA,TRBV28,TRBJ1-2,NA,12,TGTGCCAGCAGTCCCCTAAGCTATGGCTACACCTTC,CASSPLSYGYTF
NA,TRBV28,TRBJ1-5,NA,14,TGTGCCAGCAGTTTACCACAGTTAAATCAGCCCCAGCATTTT,CASSLPQLNQPQHF
NA,TRBV2,TRBJ2-1,TRBD2,16,TGTGCCAGCAGGGGAGGGACTTCACTGATGGGCAATGAGCAGTTCTTC,CASRGGTSLMGNEQFF
NA,TRBV5-1,TRBJ2-2,TRBD1,19,TGCGCCAGCAGCTTGGCCAAGGTAGGCAGGGGGAAAGGCACCGGGGAGCTGTTTTTT,CASSLAKVGRGKGTGELFF
NA,TRBV6-5,TRBJ1-4,TRBD1,15,TGTGCCAGCAGTTACACCGGACAGGGGGGTGAAAAACTGTTTTTT,CASSYTGQGGEKLFF
NA,TRBV4-3,TRBJ2-2,NA,16,TGCGCCAGCAGCCAAGTGGGGCCCCGGAACACCGGGGAGCTGTTTTTT,CASSQVGPRNTGELFF
NA,TRBV25-1,TRBJ1-1,TRBD1,15,TGTGCCAGCAGTGCCCCCGGGACAGCGGTCGCTGAAGCTTTCTTT,CASSAPGTAVAEAFF
NA,TRBV7-2,TRBJ2-2,TRBD2,16,TGTGCCAGCAGCTTAGGGCCTAGCGGGAACACCGGGGAGCTGTTTTTT,CASSLGPSGNTGELFF
NA,TRBV5-1,TRBJ1-1,NA,14,TGCGCCAGCAGCTTGGGGGCGTTGAACACTGAAGCTTTCTTT,CASSLGALNTEAFF
NA,TRBV5-1,TRBJ2-7,TRBD2,15,TGCGCCAGCTCCCGACTAGCGGGAGAGGCCTACGAGCAGTACTTC,CASSRLAGEAYEQYF
NA,TRBV6-5,TRBJ2-3,TRBD2,16,TGTGCCAGCAGTTACTCTAGCGGGAGTAGCACAGATACGCAGTATTTT,CASSYSSGSSTDTQYF
NA,TRBV2,TRBJ1-1,NA,15,TGTGCCAGCAGTGAAAGGCAGGTCGGGGTAACTGAAGCTTTCTTT,CASSERQVGVTEAFF
NA,TRBV7-3,TRBJ2-7,NA,14,TGTGCCAGCAGCTTAGGAGGGAGTGCCTACGAGCAGTACTTC,CASSLGGSAYEQYF
NA,TRBV7-9,TRBJ2-7,TRBD1,15,TGTGCCAGCAGCTTACTTGGGACAGGGGCCTACGAGCAGTACTTC,CASSLLGTGAYEQYF
NA,TRBV5-4,TRBJ2-2,NA,13,TGTGCCAGCAGTCTGCGGGGTAGCGGGGAGCTGTTTTTT,CASSLRGSGELFF
NA,TRBV28,TRBJ2-7,NA,15,TGTGCCAGCAGCCTGACAGTACCGGGCTCCTACGAGCAGTACTTC,CASSLTVPGSYEQYF
once,TRBV9,TRBJ2-5,NA,16,TGTGCCAGCAGCCCAACCGGGACTGGCGGACGAGAGACCCAGTACTTC,CASSPTGTGGRETQYF
NA,TRBV10-1,TRBJ2-1,NA,15,TGCGCCAGCAGTGATTGTACAGGACCCTACAATGAGCAGTTCTTC,CASSDCTGPYNEQFF
NA,TRBV7-2,TRBJ2-5,TRBD1,19,TGTGCCAGCAGCTTAGCACCGATCAACTTGGGACAGCACCAAGAGACCCAGTACTTC,CASSLAPINLGQHQETQYF
NA,TRBV7-9,TRBJ2-7,TRBD2,13,TGTGCCAGCACGACTAGCGAGTCCTACGAGCAGTACTTC,CASTTSESYEQYF
NA,TRBV7-8,TRBJ2-3,TRBD1,15,TGTGCCAGCAGCCCTAGGACAGGGCGCACAGATACGCAGTATTTT,CASSPRTGRTDTQYF
NA,TRBV6-4,TRBJ2-6,NA,13,TGTGCCAGCAGTGCTTCTGGGGCCAACGTCCTGACTTTC,CASSASGANVLTF
NA,TRBV7-2,TRBJ2-1,TRBD2,14,TGTGCCAGCAGCTTTAGACTAGCGTCGAATGAGCAGTTCTTC,CASSFRLASNEQFF
NA,TRBV19,TRBJ2-3,NA,18,TGTGCCAGTAGTATTCCCTCCGCTAGCCTAGCTAGCACAGATACGCAGTATTTT,CASSIPSASLASTDTQYF
few,TRBV5-6,TRBJ1-4,TRBD1,16,TGTGCCAGCAGCTTGCTCGGGACAGCAGTTAATGAAAAACTGTTTTTT,CASSLLGTAVNEKLFF
NA,TRBV28,TRBJ2-7,TRBD2,15,TGTGCCAGCAGTCCGCCTTTAGCGGGAGGGCCGGGGCAGTACTTC,CASSPPLAGGPGQYF
NA,TRBV5-1,TRBJ2-2,TRBD2,15,TGCGCCAGCAGCTTTAGCGGGAGTATGACCGGGGAGCTGTTTTTT,CASSFSGSMTGELFF
once,TRBV19,TRBJ1-5,NA,17,TGTGCCAGTGGGAGGTCGGGGGGTGGTAGGCCGGATCAGCCCCAGCATTTT,CASGRSGGGRPDQPQHF
NA,TRBV15,TRBJ2-5,TRBD1,14,TGTGCCACCAGCGGTAGACAGGGCCAAGAGACCCAGTACTTC,CATSGRQGQETQYF